These 17 T cell receptor beta chains were all obtained from the same sample, sequenced in a study of T cell repertoires in cytomegalovirus infection. TCRdb analysed the reads with MiXCR anew, one entry per CDR3 protein. The data contain about 230,000 distinct CDR3 sequences, roughly 20% of them singletons. Sequences were obtained from CD8+ T cells from PBMCs. The receptors were gathered from a human donor in good health (CMV status not recorded). Some clones in this sample may be carry-over from other donors' samples.

The chain uses TRBV19 and TRBJ1-5, with D perhaps TRBD1 (6 bases). Germline V lookup: CDR1 LNHDA, CDR2 SQIVND (reference sequence). The CDR3 spans 13 residues. The V and J ends lost 7 bases and 6 bases respectively, with 13 bases between them. CDR3 in DNA: TGTGCCAGTAAGGAGCAGGGGAGTCAGCCCCAGCATTTT. This sequence encodes CASKEQGSQPQHF. Full variable domain (missing parts from reference TRBV19 and TRBJ1-5): DGGITQSPKYLFRKEGQNVTLSCEQNLNHDAMYWYRQDPGQGLRLIYYSQIVNDFQKGDIAEGYSVSREKKESFPLTVTSAQKNPTAFYLCASKEQGSQPQHFGDGTRLSIL.

The sample holds a few counts of this clonotype. V usage is TRBV7-2 and J usage is TRBJ1-1; no reliable D call. In germline, CDR1 is SGHTA, CDR2 FQGNSA. This CDR3 is built from 15 residues. The V end was cut by 0 bases, the J end by 5 bases, with 13 bases between. CDR3: CASSLAFGVVTEAFF. The CDR3 DNA sequence: TGTGCCAGCAGCTTAGCCTTCGGCGTAGTTACTGAAGCTTTCTTT.

The rearrangement uses TRBV10-3 and TRBJ2-3, with D hard to call. The V and J ends lost 0 bases and 6 bases respectively, with 7 bases between them. The CDR3 sequence is 13 residues long. Per germline, CDR1 ENHRY and CDR2 SYGVKD. CDR3 sequence reads: CAISESLADTQYF. CDR3 nucleotide sequence: TGTGCCATCAGTGAGTCGTTGGCCGATACGCAGTATTTT.

The rearrangement joins TRBV28 to TRBJ2-5, with TRBD2 matching over 13 bases. V shed 4 bases, J shed 0 bases, and the junction held 2 bases outside the gene matches. Germline CDR1 is MDHEN and CDR2 is SYDVKM. The CDR3 sequence is 16 residues long. CDR3 nucleotides: TGTGCCAGCAGTTCGGGGACTAGCGGGGACCAAGAGACCCAGTACTTC. Protein product: CASSSGTSGDQETQYF. Supplemented by reference TRBV28 and TRBJ2-5, the full variable domain reads DVKVTQSSRYLVKRTGEKVFLECVQDMDHENMFWYRQDPGLGLRLIYFSYDVKMKEKGDIPEGYSVSREKKERFSLILESASTNQTSMYLCASSSGTSGDQETQYFGPGTRLLVL.

This sequence joins TRBV27 and TRBJ1-1; no clear D. Germline V CDR1 and CDR2: MNHEY, SMNVEV (reference sequence). CDR3 length equals 14 residues. Trimming removed 5 bases from V and 1 base from J, with 11 bases in between. CDR3 sequence: CASSKAQPNTEAFF. The CDR3, as DNA: TGTGCCAGCAGTAAGGCACAACCGAACACTGAAGCTTTCTTT.

The chain uses TRBV5-4 and TRBJ2-5, with no clear D. CDR3 length: 13 amino acids. Germline CDR1 is SGHNT and CDR2 is YYREEE (reference sequence). V lost 0 bases and J lost 2, with 5 bases in between. For the CDR3, the DNA is TGTGCCAGCAGCTTGGTTTGGCAAGAGACCCAGTACTTC. Translating it yields CASSLVWQETQYF.

The chain is built from TRBV28 and TRBJ1-1; the D gene is possibly TRBD1 (5 bases). V was clipped by 6 bases and J by 5 bases, with 16 bases between them. The CDR3 contains 14 residues. Germline CDR1 is MDHEN and CDR2 is SYDVKM. The CDR3 DNA reads as TGTGCCAGCAGCCCCCCCGGGGGGGAAACTGAAGCTTTCTTT. It is translated as CASSPPGGETEAFF.

This clonotype has a count of ten or more. V gene TRBV5-4 combines with J gene TRBJ2-7; no firm D call. Germline assignment: CDR1 SGHNT and CDR2 YYREEE (reference sequence). The CDR3 length is 15 residues. The germline V and J ends were trimmed by 0 bases and 2 bases, with 12 bases remaining between them. The CDR3 protein is CASSLAGRGTYEQYF. CDR3 coding DNA: TGTGCCAGCAGCTTGGCCGGAAGAGGTACCTACGAGCAGTACTTC.

This clonotype was observed many times. The rearrangement links TRBV7-9 to TRBJ2-3; D gene uncertain. CDR3 size: 15 residues. V lost 0 bases and J lost 5, with 12 bases in between. CDR1 and CDR2 (germline): SEHNR, FQNEAQ (reference sequence). The CDR3 protein is CASSLAPALGDTQYF. The CDR3 region has the DNA TGTGCCAGCAGCTTAGCCCCAGCACTTGGAGATACGCAGTATTTT.

Comments on this clonotype: The junction shows a germline mismatch at one end, possibly a read error. The chain combines TRBV29-1 with TRBJ2-1; 7 bases agree with TRBD1. This CDR3 is built from 11 residues. CDR1 and CDR2 (germline): SQVTM, ANQGSEA. The CDR3 DNA follows: TGCAGCGTGGAAGGGGGCTATGAGCAGTTCTTC. Encoded protein: CSVEGGYEQFF.

The chain carries TRBV28 and TRBJ2-1; D is possibly TRBD2 (5 bases). The CDR3 has 14 amino acids. Germline CDR1 reads MDHEN; CDR2 reads SYDVKM. Trimming took off 3 bases at V and 7 bases at J, with 13 bases between the two ends. The CDR3 DNA follows: TGTGCCAGCAGTTTTCTGGGAGATGGGAATGAGCAGTTCTTC. Its protein product is CASSFLGDGNEQFF. Together with reference TRBV28 and TRBJ2-1, the CDR3 gives the full variable domain: DVKVTQSSRYLVKRTGEKVFLECVQDMDHENMFWYRQDPGLGLRLIYFSYDVKMKEKGDIPEGYSVSREKKERFSLILESASTNQTSMYLCASSFLGDGNEQFFGPGTRLTVL.

This clonotype is a singleton in its sample. The chain employs TRBV11-2 and TRBJ1-4, with D possibly being TRBD1 (5 bases). Germline loops: CDR1 SGHAT, CDR2 FQNNGV. V was clipped by 5 bases and J by 0 bases, with 13 bases between them. CDR3 size: 16 residues. For the CDR3, the DNA is TGTGCCAGCAGCATCCCGTTGGGGGCAACTAATGAAAAACTGTTTTTT. Its protein product is CASSIPLGATNEKLFF.

This clonotype was observed a few times. This chain connects TRBV7-3 to TRBJ1-1, with TRBD1 matching over 7 bases. The CDR3 loop spans 13 amino acids. J was trimmed by 7 bases and V by 4 bases; bases with no gene match: 6. The germline gives CDR1 SGHTA, CDR2 FQGTGA. In DNA form, the CDR3 reads TGTGCCAGCAGCTCCCGACAGGGAAATGAAGCTTTCTTT. It yields the protein CASSSRQGNEAFF.

This chain connects TRBV5-1 to TRBJ2-7; D unresolved. The CDR3 totals 13 residues. V was pared by 3 bases and J by 3 bases, with 10 bases between. Germline CDR1 reads SGHRS; CDR2 reads YFSETQ. The CDR3 loop is CASSSSTDYEQYF. In DNA, the CDR3 is TGCGCCAGCAGCTCTAGTACCGACTACGAGCAGTACTTC.

This clonotype has at least ten counts. The chain carries TRBV7-9 and TRBJ1-1; D is ambiguous. This CDR3 contains 14 residues. Germline V lookup: CDR1 SEHNR, CDR2 FQNEAQ (reference sequence). V shed 5 bases and J shed 1 base, with 11 bases lying between them. CDR3 nucleotides: TGTGCCAGCAGCCCTTATCCCGAGAACACTGAAGCTTTCTTT. It specifies CASSPYPENTEAFF.

This clonotype was counted many times. The V call is TRBV3-1, the J call TRBJ2-2; D assignment may be TRBD1 or TRBD2 (5 bases each). Germline loops: CDR1 LGHDT, CDR2 YNNKEL (reference sequence). The CDR3 sequence is 14 residues long. Trimming left V 4 bases short and J 1 base short, with 7 bases between. The CDR3 nucleotides read TGTGCCAGCAGCCCTGGGGGGAACACCGGGGAGCTGTTTTTT. It yields the protein CASSPGGNTGELFF.

In this sample, this clonotype turned up many times. The chain recombines TRBV5-4 with TRBJ2-5; 12 nucleotides match TRBD2. The CDR3 runs 15 residues. V was clipped by 4 bases and J by 2 bases; unmatched bases: 3. Germline V gives CDR1 SGHNT, CDR2 YYREEE (reference sequence). CDR3: CASSRTSGVQETQYF. In DNA form, the CDR3 reads TGTGCCAGCAGCCGGACTAGCGGGGTGCAAGAGACCCAGTACTTC.